The source of this TCR beta chain is a study of T cells in Graves' hyperthyroidism and ophthalmopathy. Diagnoses were established using clinical symptoms, serum thyroxine and TRAb, thyroid ultrasound and orbital computed tomography. Cells are PBMCs isolated from 9 to 10 ml of fresh blood. With V trimmed by 6 bases and J by 2 bases, 3 bases remained unmatched. Germline CDR1 is MNHEY and CDR2 is SMNVEV (reference sequence). This CDR3 region has 13 residues. This clonotype was counted only a few times. Its antigen is not known. RNA transcripts gave rise to amplified TCR beta CDR3 regions. Initially, a first-round RT-PCR of the TCR CDR3 employed the HTBI primer set. TCRdb redid the calling of the multiplex PCR reads with MiXCR, one entry per CDR3 protein. Counted here are more than 300,000 distinct CDR3 sequences, about 18% occurring once; the ten biggest clones make up 40%. Findings of the study overall: Ophthalmopathy onset followed model prediction by a median about 6.9 months.

Sequencing input: blood. The V and J genes are TRBV27 and TRBJ1-2, with 7 bases lining up with TRBD1. The receptor's source is a man younger than 35 with Graves' ophthalmopathy. For the CDR3, the DNA is TGTGCCAGCAGGGACAGGCTAAACTATGGCTACACCTTC. This translates into CASRDRLNYGYTF.